Listed here are 14 T cell receptor beta chains from one sample, sequenced in a study of beta chain features in type 1 diabetes. Expressed TCRB transcripts were sequenced because the entire RNA isolate underwent reverse transcription. Profiling relied on immunoSEQ multiplex PCR, and the TCRdb table lists in-frame clones only, not all of them. The sample includes almost 250,000 clones, roughly 15% of them seen just once. Source material: naive CD4+ T cells from blood. These receptors were collected from a woman in her thirties or forties in good health.

This rearrangement joins TRBV18 to TRBJ2-5, with 9 bases that match TRBD1. The last part of the DNA fits TRBJ2-7 better; the J call may be wrong. The CDR3 is made up of 15 amino acids. Germline lookup yields CDR1 KGHSH and CDR2 LQKENI. CDR3 in amino acids: CASSPLGQGGYEQYF. CDR3 nucleotide sequence: TGTGCCAGCTCACCCCTGGGACAGGGAGGTTACGAGCAGTACTTC.

This clone turned up a few times. This chain connects TRBV7-8 to TRBJ2-3, with D perhaps TRBD1 (7 bases). Looked up from germline, CDR1 is SGHVS and CDR2 is FQNEAQ. Trimming left V 6 bases short and J 2 bases short, with 18 bases between. This CDR3 is built from 16 residues. The CDR3 region is CASSPGGSASTDTQYF. The CDR3 DNA sequence: TGTGCCAGCAGTCCAGGGGGGTCGGCGTCCACAGATACGCAGTATTTT.

V gene TRBV2 combines with J gene TRBJ2-7; the D gene is possibly TRBD2 (6 bases). CDR1 SNHLY and CDR2 FYNNEI come from the germline V gene. The CDR3 is 13 amino acids. Written as DNA, the CDR3 is TGTGCGACTCGAGGGGCCCTCGGGGGCGAGCAGTACTTC. Protein: CATRGALGGEQYF. Using reference TRBV2 and TRBJ2-7 for the parts outside the CDR3, the full variable domain is EPEVTQTPSHQVTQMGQEVILRCVPISNHLYFYWYRQILGQKVEFLVSFYNNEISEKSEIFDDQFSVERPDGSNFTLKIRSTKLEDSAMYFCATRGALGGEQYFGPGTRLTVT.

This clone turned up a few times. The V call is TRBV6-4, the J call TRBJ2-7, with TRBD1 identical over 9 bases. Germline assignment: CDR1 MRHNA and CDR2 SNTAGT. The CDR3 runs to 12 residues. Germline trimming cut 6 bases from V and 6 bases from J; bases unmatched to any gene: 3. This CDR3 is CASRRTGVEQYF. The CDR3 region has the DNA TGTGCCAGCAGGAGGACAGGGGTCGAGCAGTACTTC.

The chain combines TRBV4-3 with TRBJ1-2; 8 nucleotides agree with TRBD1. CDR3 length equals 15 residues. V dropped 3 bases and J dropped 2; count of bases not matched to a gene: 5. Germline loops: CDR1 LGHNA, CDR2 YSLEER. The CDR3 spells CASSQSRDRNYGYTF. CDR3 in DNA: TGCGCCAGCAGCCAGTCCCGGGACAGGAACTATGGCTACACCTTC.

This clone occurred a few times. In nucleotides, the CDR3 is TGTGCCAGTGGACAGGGTAATTCACCCCTCCACTTT. This codes for CASGQGNSPLHF. The gene calls are TRBV5-4 and TRBJ1-6, with 8 positions matching TRBD1. Germline V gene sequence: CDR1 SGHNT, CDR2 YYREEE (reference sequence). The CDR3 totals 12 residues. Trimming took 8 bases from V and 6 from J; bases not matched to a gene: 1. The full variable domain, in which reference TRBV5-4 and TRBJ1-6 provide the parts outside the CDR3, is ETGVTQSPTHLIKTRGQQVTLRCSSQSGHNTVSWYQQALGQGPQFIFQYYREEENGRGNFPPRFSGLQFPNYSSELNVNALELDDSALYLCASGQGNSPLHFGNGTRLTVT.

The chain links TRBV7-8 to TRBJ1-5, with a possible D match to TRBD1 (5 bases). The CDR3 is 14 amino acids. Looked up from germline, CDR1 is SGHVS and CDR2 is FQNEAQ. Trimming shortened V by 5 bases and J by 6 bases, and 14 bases separated the two germline ends. The CDR3 coding sequence is TGTGCCAGCAGCACGGTAGGCAGGGCTCAGCCCCAGCATTTT. Translated: CASSTVGRAQPQHF.

This clone has more than one count but fewer than ten. The CDR3 here is CASSPTGTSGAYEQYF. DNA of the CDR3: TGTGCCAGCAGCCCGACTGGGACTAGCGGGGCGTACGAGCAGTACTTC. The chain uses TRBV7-8 and TRBJ2-7, with TRBD2 matching 13 bases. V was clipped by 5 bases and J by 4 bases; unmatched bases: 8. CDR3 size: 16 residues. CDR1 is SGHVS, CDR2 FQNEAQ, per germline.

There are a few counts of this clone. V usage is TRBV2 and J usage is TRBJ1-3; 10 bases agree with TRBD1. From germline, CDR1 is SNHLY and CDR2 FYNNEI. This CDR3 spans 14 amino acids. V lost 6 bases to trimming and J lost 7 bases; unmatched junction nucleotides: 6. The CDR3: CASSTDRGLNTIYF. CDR3 coding DNA: TGTGCCAGCAGCACGGACAGGGGGTTGAACACCATATATTTT.

This clone has just a few counts. This rearrangement joins TRBV9 to TRBJ2-5, with TRBD1 identical over 9 bases. Germline CDR1 SGDLS, CDR2 YYNGEE. This CDR3 region has 15 residues. Germline trimming cut 0 bases from V and 5 bases from J; bases unmatched to any gene: 5. The CDR3 DNA reads TGTGCCAGCAGCGTAGCCGGGACAGGGAGGGAGACCCAGTACTTC. Protein sequence: CASSVAGTGRETQYF.

The chain couples TRBV27 to TRBJ1-5; no reliable D call. V was shortened by 5 bases and J by 4 bases, with 21 bases between the two germline ends. The CDR3 is 17 amino acids. Germline V gene lookup returns CDR1 MNHEY and CDR2 SMNVEV (reference sequence). The CDR3 spells CASSVYRGLGINQPQHF. DNA for the CDR3: TGTGCCAGCAGTGTGTATCGAGGGTTGGGTATTAATCAGCCCCAGCATTTT.

This clone has just a few counts. The rearrangement uses TRBV19 and TRBJ2-6; 8 positions agree with TRBD2. Germline V gives CDR1 LNHDA, CDR2 SQIVND (reference sequence). This CDR3 is built from 15 residues. The J segment lost 0 bases and the V segment lost 8 bases, leaving 3 bases of the junction unmatched. CDR3 sequence reads: CASAGLDSGANVLTF. CDR3 in DNA: TGTGCCAGTGCGGGACTAGACTCTGGGGCCAACGTCCTGACTTTC.

This clone was observed a few times. The V call is TRBV2, the J call TRBJ2-5, with a tentative D call TRBD1 (5 bases). The germline V gene has CDR1 SNHLY and CDR2 FYNNEI. The CDR3 loop spans 12 amino acids. The V gene lost 10 bases and the J gene lost 2 bases, with 11 bases spanning the gap. The CDR3 DNA follows: TGTGCCACAGTGGGGCGGCAAGAGACCCAGTACTTC. This sequence encodes CATVGRQETQYF. Drawing the rest from reference TRBV2 and TRBJ2-5, the complete variable domain is EPEVTQTPSHQVTQMGQEVILRCVPISNHLYFYWYRQILGQKVEFLVSFYNNEISEKSEIFDDQFSVERPDGSNFTLKIRSTKLEDSAMYFCATVGRQETQYFGPGTRLLVL.

The chain uses TRBV7-8 and TRBJ2-3; D is unclear. Per the germline V gene, CDR1 is SGHVS and CDR2 is FQNEAQ. Between the trimmed V and J ends, which lost 1 base and 1 base, there was a span of 9 bases. This CDR3 region has 15 residues. The CDR3 protein is CASSLDAGGTDTQYF. The CDR3 coding sequence is TGTGCCAGCAGCTTAGACGCCGGTGGCACAGATACGCAGTATTTT.